The clone carrying this T cell receptor beta chain was picked up many times. These data originate in a study of regulatory T cells in long-lasting Graves disease. The CDR3 has 20 amino acids. The germline CDR1 and CDR2 sequences are SGHTA and FQGNSA. V shed 3 bases, J shed 2 bases, and the junction held 15 bases outside the gene matches. Time point described: newly diagnosed GD, antithyroid drugs for less than 3 months. Construction of the TCR library relied on RNA isolated from PBMCs. iRepertoire HTBI primers and Arm-PCR of CDR3 regions built TCR beta libraries. TCRdb re-analysed the multiplex PCR reads in MiXCR, keeping a single row per CDR3 protein. The sample lists more than 450,000 distinct CDR3 sequences, around 13% occurring once. These data also featured in a second study, about T cells in Graves' hyperthyroidism and ophthalmopathy.

V is TRBV7-2 and J is TRBJ2-3; 12 bases match TRBD2. The receptor was isolated from a woman aged 30 to 39 with Graves disease. This specimen was peripheral blood mononuclear cells (PBMCs), taken at new diagnosis, from a patient treated with antithyroid drugs. The CDR3 loop is CASSLDNRDTSGRPTDTQYF. CDR3 coding DNA: TGTGCCAGCAGCTTGGACAACAGGGACACTAGCGGGAGGCCCACAGATACGCAGTATTTT.